Presented here are 23 T cell receptor beta chains from one specimen sequenced in a study of blood T cells in healthy people across ages. Together with a sample-barcoded 5' primer, a J-beta primer mix was included in a second PCR lasting about 7 to 11 cycles. TCRdb recomputed calls from the 5' RACE reads with MiXCR, one row per CDR3 protein. Of roughly 800,000 distinct CDR3 sequences in the sample, roughly 64% were seen once. Material: blood. Every receptor here comes from a man between 25 and 39 years old in good health.

This sequence joins TRBV20-1 and TRBJ2-3, with 10 positions matching TRBD2. Germline loops: CDR1 DFQATT, CDR2 SNEGSKA (reference sequence). The CDR3 runs to 15 residues. V lost 3 bases and J lost 3; bases outside the gene matches: 6. This chain's CDR3 is CSARERGGRTDTQYF. Written as DNA, the CDR3 is TGCAGTGCTAGGGAGCGGGGGGGCCGGACAGATACGCAGTATTTT.

This clonotype was observed at least ten times. V usage is TRBV7-2 and J usage is TRBJ2-3, with a weak D call TRBD1 (5 bases). Germline V gene sequence: CDR1 SGHTA, CDR2 FQGNSA. This CDR3 has 12 amino acids. V was pared by 8 bases and J by 6 bases, with 12 bases between. The CDR3: CASSPRADTQYF. The CDR3 coding sequence is TGTGCCAGCTCCCCCAGGGCGGATACGCAGTATTTT. Filled out from reference TRBV7-2 and TRBJ2-3, the complete variable domain reads GAGVSQSPSNKVTEKGKDVELRCDPISGHTALYWYRQSLGQGLEFLIYFQGNSAPDKSGLPSDRFSAERTGGSVSTLTIQRTQQEDSAVYLCASSPRADTQYFGPGTRLTVL.

The J gene is TRBJ2-7, the V gene TRBV20-1; D not certain. Trimming shortened V by 3 bases and J by 2 bases, and 14 bases separated the two germline ends. This CDR3 region has 14 residues. CDR1 and CDR2 from the germline V gene are DFQATT and SNEGSKA (reference sequence). The CDR3 region is CSASLTASTYEQYF. The CDR3 region has the DNA TGCAGTGCTAGTCTCACAGCCAGTACCTACGAGCAGTACTTC.

This chain links TRBV7-3 with TRBJ2-3; D may be TRBD1 (5 bases). Germline CDR1 reads SGHTA; CDR2 reads FQGTGA. Deletions cut 2 bases from V and 4 bases from J, with 10 bases between. The CDR3 is made up of 14 amino acids. The CDR3: CASSLGVGADTQYF. CDR3 bases: TGTGCCAGCAGCTTAGGTGTAGGGGCAGATACGCAGTATTTT.

This clonotype occurred once. The J gene is TRBJ2-4, the V gene TRBV2; no clear D. V was clipped by 3 bases and J by 7 bases, with 7 bases between them. CDR1 and CDR2 (germline): SNHLY, FYNNEI. The CDR3 runs to 12 residues. This chain's CDR3 is CASSDNGNIQYF. The DNA of the CDR3 is TGTGCCAGCAGTGACAACGGGAACATTCAGTACTTC.

The V gene is TRBV20-1, the J gene TRBJ1-2; D may be TRBD1 (5 bases). The germline V gene encodes CDR1 DFQATT and CDR2 SNEGSKA (reference sequence). V dropped 6 bases and J dropped 5 bases, with 19 bases sitting between them. The CDR3 covers 14 residues. CDR3 in DNA: TGCAGTGCCACATCACAGGAGGCGCTTTATGGCTACACCTTC. Translated: CSATSQEALYGYTF.

The genes are TRBV6-2 or TRBV6-3 and TRBJ2-5; weak D call: TRBD2 (5 bases). Germline lookup yields CDR1 MNHEY and CDR2 SVGEGT. V lost 5 bases, J lost 1 base, and 14 bases lay in between. The CDR3 extends over 15 amino acids. The CDR3 region is CASSKNSVTQETQYF. CDR3 nucleotides: TGTGCCAGCAGTAAAAATAGCGTGACCCAAGAGACCCAGTACTTC.

This clonotype was seen a single time. This clone may be a read error of a much larger clone one base away. The rearrangement uses TRBV7-9 and TRBJ2-4; maybe TRBD2 (7 bases). The DNA end is more similar to TRBJ2-7, so the J call may be wrong. Germline V gives CDR1 SEHNR, CDR2 FQNEAQ (reference sequence). The CDR3 is 15 amino acids. The CDR3 sequence is CASSGGDTGYDEQYF. As DNA, the CDR3 is TGTGCCAGCAGTGGGGGGGACACCGGATACGACGAGCAGTACTTC.

This clonotype has only a few counts. V and J are TRBV7-9 and TRBJ1-1; 10 nucleotides align to TRBD1. CDR1 and CDR2 (germline): SEHNR, FQNEAQ (reference sequence). CDR3 size: 15 residues. After removal of 6 bases from V and 1 base from J, the junction contained 5 bases not matched to a gene. The CDR3 bases are TGTGCCAGCAGTTCTGGACAGGGGGGGAACACTGAAGCTTTCTTT. Amino acids: CASSSGQGGNTEAFF.

The genes are TRBV20-1 and TRBJ2-4; tentative D call: TRBD2 (6 bases). Judging by the DNA end, TRBJ2-7 fits better; the J call may be wrong. Germline values: CDR1 DFQATT, CDR2 SNEGSKA (reference sequence). The CDR3 is made up of 14 amino acids. This CDR3 is CSANPGLQSYEQYF. CDR3 nucleotide sequence: TGCAGTGCTAATCCGGGACTGCAATCCTACGAGCAGTACTTC.

The chain has TRBV4-3 and TRBJ1-2; TRBD1 is a possible D gene (5 bases). The V gene lost 4 bases and the J gene lost 2 bases, with 17 bases spanning the gap. Germline V lookup: CDR1 LGHNA, CDR2 YSLEER. The CDR3 spans 16 residues. As DNA, the CDR3 is TGCGCCAGCAGCCTCCGGTTCGGGACGAAAAACTATGGCTACACCTTC. This gives the protein CASSLRFGTKNYGYTF.

In this sample, this clonotype turned up many times. The chain uses TRBV7-2 and TRBJ2-7; D gene unclear. This CDR3 comprises 14 residues. V lost 3 bases and J 0 bases, leaving 9 bases between the germline ends. Germline V lookup: CDR1 SGHTA, CDR2 FQGNSA. The CDR3 coding sequence is TGTGCCAGCAGCTTCAGTAGGAGCTCCTACGAGCAGTACTTC. It is translated as CASSFSRSSYEQYF.

This clonotype was recorded a few times. The gene calls are TRBV4-2 and TRBJ1-1, with a weak D call TRBD1 (6 bases). The V gene's germline CDR1 is LGHNA and CDR2 YNFKEQ. Trimming cost V 3 bases and J 4 bases, with 15 bases left between them. This CDR3 is 15 amino acids long. CDR3 in amino acids: CASSHLRGRGTEAFF. Written as DNA, the CDR3 is TGTGCCAGCAGCCACCTCAGGGGTCGCGGCACTGAAGCTTTCTTT.

V is TRBV4-1 and J is TRBJ1-2; tentatively, D is TRBD1 (6 bases). Germline V gene data show CDR1 as MGHRA and CDR2 as YSYEKL. V was trimmed by 0 bases and J by 5 bases, leaving 13 bases between them. The CDR3 spans 15 residues. CDR3 loop: CASSQDGPQGYGYTF. The DNA of the CDR3 is TGCGCCAGCAGCCAAGATGGGCCCCAGGGGTATGGCTACACCTTC.

This clonotype has more than one count but fewer than ten. The CDR3 nucleotides are TGTGCCAGCTCGCGGGGACTAGGGGATGAGCAGTTCTTC. Translation gives CASSRGLGDEQFF. V usage is TRBV18 and J usage is TRBJ2-1; 8 bases map to TRBD2. The CDR3 sequence is 13 residues long. The germline CDR1 and CDR2 sequences are KGHSH and LQKENI. V lost 6 bases, J lost 8 bases, and 6 bases stayed unmatched.

The chain recombines TRBV12-5 with TRBJ2-3; a weak D match, TRBD2 (5 bases). CDR1 and CDR2 (germline): LGHNT, FRNRAP. The CDR3 runs to 15 residues. V was cut by 5 bases and J by 4 bases, with 16 bases left in between. The CDR3 bases are TGTGCTAGTGGTACGGGAAGCTATGGAGCAGATACGCAGTATTTT. It translates to CASGTGSYGADTQYF. Variable domain in full (rest from reference TRBV12-5 and TRBJ2-3): DARVTQTPRHKVTEMGQEVTMRCQPILGHNTVFWYRQTMMQGLELLAYFRNRAPLDDSGMPKDRFSAEMPDATLATLKIQPSEPRDSAVYFCASGTGSYGADTQYFGPGTRLTVL.

In this sample, this clonotype turned up once. The chain recombines TRBV7-9 with TRBJ1-4; D perhaps matches TRBD1 (5 bases). The CDR3 sequence is 14 residues long. The germline CDR1 and CDR2 sequences are SEHNR and FQNEAQ (reference sequence). Trimming stripped 4 bases from V and 5 bases from J, with 11 bases between. CDR3 DNA: TGTGCCAGCAGCTGGGCTGCAGGGAATGAAAAACTGTTTTTT. It specifies CASSWAAGNEKLFF.

The chain links TRBV24-1 to TRBJ2-7; no clear D gene. CDR1 and CDR2 (germline): KGHDR, SFDVKD. V lost 4 bases and J lost 0, with 9 bases in between. This CDR3 has 14 amino acids. CDR3 loop: CATSDNADSYEQYF. CDR3 bases: TGTGCCACCAGTGACAACGCGGACTCCTACGAGCAGTACTTC.

This clonotype was counted a few times. The genes are TRBV25-1 and TRBJ2-5; TRBD1 or TRBD2 may be the D gene (5 bases each). The CDR3 runs 14 residues. Germline CDR1 reads MGHDK; CDR2 reads SYGVNS. The V end lost 5 bases, the J end lost 7 bases, and 17 bases lay between the germline ends. The CDR3 DNA reads as TGTGCCAGCAGTCCCGGGGCGGACGACGGGACCCAGTACTTC. This sequence encodes CASSPGADDGTQYF.

V gene TRBV29-1 combines with J gene TRBJ2-1, with D perhaps matching TRBD1 (8 bases). CDR1 and CDR2 from the germline V gene are SQVTM and ANQGSEA. This CDR3 is built from 13 residues. The CDR3 DNA reads as TGCAACGTACCCACAGGGGGGGTAAATGAGCAGTTCTTC. It encodes CNVPTGGVNEQFF.

This clonotype was observed a handful of times. The rearrangement uses TRBV6-1 and TRBJ2-7; D possibly uses TRBD1 or TRBD2 (5 bases each). V was trimmed by 7 bases and J by 0 bases, leaving 13 bases between them. The germline gives CDR1 MNHNS, CDR2 SASEGT. The CDR3 has 14 amino acids. CDR3: CASTRDESSYEQYF. The CDR3 DNA reads TGTGCCAGCACTAGGGACGAAAGCTCCTACGAGCAGTACTTC.

The chain uses TRBV28 and TRBJ2-7; a possible D gene is TRBD1 (5 bases). Germline V gene data show CDR1 as MDHEN and CDR2 as SYDVKM. CDR3 length equals 13 residues. The ends were cut back, 2 bases at V and 7 bases at J, with 12 bases in the middle. CDR3 in amino acids: CASSLGQGEEQYF. As DNA, the CDR3 is TGTGCCAGCAGTTTAGGGCAGGGCGAAGAGCAGTACTTC.

The table lists this clonotype with a few counts. This chain uses TRBV20-1 with TRBJ2-7; 8 bases are a match to TRBD2. With 0 bases clipped from V and 2 bases from J, the junction kept 6 bases outside the gene matches. Looked up from germline, CDR1 is DFQATT and CDR2 is SNEGSKA (reference sequence). The CDR3 covers 15 residues. The CDR3 nucleotides are TGCAGTGCTAGAGACCAGCGGGAGATTCCCTACGAGCAGTACTTC. Protein: CSARDQREIPYEQYF.